This is a list of T cell receptor beta chains from one sample in a study of radiotherapy plus CTLA-4 blockade in lung cancer. Assay: immunoSEQ multiplex PCR; the TCRdb copy retains only in-frame clones and omits some. Of 100,000 to 150,000 clones in the sample, 65% to 85% were seen once. The sample was peripheral blood, taken from a patient treated with radiotherapy plus ipilimumab. These receptors were collected from a human donor with non-small cell lung cancer who had a partial response to radiotherapy plus ipilimumab. Both conserved end residues are part of each CDR3.

V gene: TRBV6-5
J gene: TRBJ1-1
CDR3 protein: CASRLIQWANTEAFF

V gene: TRBV6-5
J gene: TRBJ1-2
CDR3 protein: CASSSRTGGYGYTF

V gene: TRBV6-6
J gene: TRBJ2-3
CDR3 protein: CASSYVAGVRTDTQYF

V gene: TRBV30
J gene: TRBJ1-2
CDR3 protein: CAWGRNYGYTF

V gene: TRBV5-1
J gene: TRBJ1-1
CDR3 protein: CASSLGRGVGGTEAFF

V gene: TRBV28
J gene: TRBJ2-3
CDR3 protein: CASSLQGATDTQYF

V gene: TRBV19
J gene: TRBJ2-1
CDR3 protein: CASSRRDTLTDEQFF

V gene: TRBV5-1
J gene: TRBJ2-3
CDR3 protein: CASRGGSGSSDTQYF

V gene: TRBV11-2
J gene: TRBJ2-7
CDR3 protein: CASSLGLAGDYEQYF

V gene: TRBV6-1
J gene: TRBJ2-2
CDR3 protein: CASRGQGKNTGELFF

V gene: TRBV19
J gene: TRBJ2-1
CDR3 protein: CASSIQAGRNEQFF

V gene: TRBV5-5
J gene: TRBJ2-3
CDR3 protein: CASSLANRDTQYF

V gene: TRBV19
J gene: TRBJ1-1
CDR3 protein: CASSRGGLDTEAFF

V gene: TRBV5-1
J gene: TRBJ1-4
CDR3 protein: CASSSDTGEKLFF

V gene: TRBV5-1
J gene: TRBJ1-1
CDR3 protein: CASSLTRDTEAFF

V gene: TRBV15
J gene: TRBJ2-7
CDR3 protein: CATSGTTSGDRYEQYF

V gene: TRBV28
J gene: TRBJ1-2
CDR3 protein: CASSFGAGGLYNYGYTF

V gene: TRBV7-9
J gene: TRBJ1-1
CDR3 protein: CASSLTSEAFF

V gene: TRBV5-1
J gene: TRBJ1-5
CDR3 protein: CASSPQGDSNQPQHF

V gene: TRBV30
J gene: TRBJ2-1
CDR3 protein: CASDVLASEQFF

V gene: TRBV5-1
J gene: TRBJ2-4
CDR3 protein: CASSRSGLGGDIQYF

V gene: TRBV27
J gene: TRBJ1-2
CDR3 protein: CASSSTLGGYTF

V gene: TRBV5-4
J gene: TRBJ2-2
CDR3 protein: CASSAPPSGSYTGELFF

V gene: TRBV7-2
J gene: TRBJ1-5
CDR3 protein: CASSLTGGYNQPQHF

V gene: TRBV9
J gene: TRBJ2-2
CDR3 protein: CASSVAPIRISTGELFF

V gene: TRBV5-4
J gene: TRBJ2-7
CDR3 protein: CASSLYSDEQYF

V gene: TRBV5-8
J gene: TRBJ2-3
CDR3 protein: CASSLFVSTGATDTQYF

V gene: TRBV6-5
J gene: TRBJ1-5
CDR3 protein: CASRREDSSNQPQHF

V gene: TRBV5-1
J gene: TRBJ1-4
CDR3 protein: CASSTGTGPDEKLFF

V gene: TRBV19
J gene: TRBJ1-2
CDR3 protein: CASSPAGNYGYTF

V gene: TRBV29-1
J gene: TRBJ1-1
CDR3 protein: CSASGTGGPNTEAFF

V gene: TRBV25-1
J gene: TRBJ1-5
CDR3 protein: CASSDTTGAPNQPQHF

V gene: TRBV7-8
J gene: TRBJ2-2
CDR3 protein: CASSFVRGSSSHPGELFF

V gene: TRBV7-9
J gene: TRBJ2-2
CDR3 protein: CASSSLWQGNTGELFF

V gene: TRBV5-1
J gene: TRBJ1-2
CDR3 protein: CASSETGTGGEGYTF

V gene: TRBV7-8
J gene: TRBJ2-7
CDR3 protein: CASSHRTSAAYEQYF

V gene: TRBV28
J gene: TRBJ1-3
CDR3 protein: CATDKGPGNTIYF

V gene: TRBV30
J gene: TRBJ1-3
CDR3 protein: CAWTTGPGNTIYF

V gene: TRBV29-1
J gene: TRBJ1-2
CDR3 protein: CSVERGRFGGYTF

V gene: TRBV6-5
J gene: TRBJ1-5
CDR3 protein: CASSTGNQPQHF

V gene: TRBV7-7
J gene: TRBJ2-1
CDR3 protein: CASSQTPAGARNEQFF

V gene: TRBV5-8
J gene: TRBJ2-1
CDR3 protein: CASSLAPGVEQFF

V gene: TRBV5-4
J gene: TRBJ2-3
CDR3 protein: CASGRDLQGADTQYF

V gene: TRBV28
J gene: TRBJ2-1
CDR3 protein: CASSLISSYNEQFF

V gene: TRBV5-1
J gene: TRBJ2-3
CDR3 protein: CASRGGPTDTQYF

V gene: TRBV28
J gene: TRBJ2-7
CDR3 protein: CASSLRYEQYF

V gene: TRBV15
J gene: TRBJ2-1
CDR3 protein: CATSRDSLTSGSTNEQFF